The 12 T cell receptor beta chains given below trace back to one sample, sequenced in a study of shared clonotypes between healthy human individuals. Measured with immunoSEQ multiplex PCR; TCRdb has only the in-frame clones, and not every one. This sample has roughly 2.6 million clones, with roughly nine tenths found just once. Sequencing input: naive CD4+ T cells sorted from blood. Subset meaning: CD45RA+ positively selected. All receptors derive from a man between 18 and 35 years old in good health.

The CDR3 bases are TGTGCCAGCAGTCCTCACACTAGCGGGGACACCGGGGAGCTGTTTTTT. This gives the protein CASSPHTSGDTGELFF. The chain employs TRBV25-1 and TRBJ2-2; 10 bases align to TRBD2. The CDR3 extends over 16 amino acids. CDR1 and CDR2 from the germline V gene are MGHDK and SYGVNS. V shed 5 bases, J shed 3 bases, and the junction held 6 bases outside the gene matches.

V usage is TRBV7-9 and J usage is TRBJ1-2, with 10 bases identical to TRBD1. The CDR3 runs to 15 residues. V lost 1 base to trimming and J lost 8 bases; unmatched junction nucleotides: 7. The germline gives CDR1 SEHNR, CDR2 FQNEAQ (reference sequence). The CDR3 reads CASSLEGQGRSGYTF. The CDR3 DNA reads TGTGCCAGCAGCTTAGAGGGACAGGGGAGATCGGGCTACACCTTC. Together with reference TRBV7-9 and TRBJ1-2, the CDR3 gives the full variable domain: DTGVSQNPRHKITKRGQNVTFRCDPISEHNRLYWYRQTLGQGPEFLTYFQNEAQLEKSRLLSDRFSAERPKGSFSTLEIQRTEQGDSAMYLCASSLEGQGRSGYTFGSGTRLTVV.

A note on this clone: A read error may be the cause here, since a much bigger clone is one base away. Other DNA sequences of this sample code for an identical CDR3. The chain recombines TRBV5-1 with TRBJ2-5; D remains ambiguous. The CDR3 totals 11 residues. CDR1 is SGHRS, CDR2 YFSETQ, per germline. V lost 2 bases and J lost 5, with 4 bases in between. CDR3 DNA sequence: TGCGCCAGCAGCTTTCAGGAGACCCAGTACTTC. This translates into CASSFQETQYF.

In regard to this clone: This same CDR3 is encoded by further DNA sequences in the sample. This chain uses TRBV11-2 with TRBJ2-7, with D possibly TRBD1 on 5 matching bases. The CDR3 totals 12 residues. Trimming stripped 2 bases from V and 3 bases from J, with 5 bases between. The germline V gene encodes CDR1 SGHAT and CDR2 FQNNGV. The CDR3 nucleotides read TGTGCCAGCAGCTTAAGGGGCTACGAGCAGTACTTC. Amino acids: CASSLRGYEQYF.

The gene calls are TRBV6-5 and TRBJ2-7; 9 bases agree with TRBD1. CDR3 length: 15 amino acids. The J segment lost 6 bases and the V segment lost 0 bases, leaving 6 bases of the junction unmatched. Germline CDR1 and CDR2: MNHEY and SVGAGI. Written as DNA, the CDR3 is TGTGCCAGCAGTTACTCTGCGACAGGGGGTTCCGAGCAGTACTTC. This codes for CASSYSATGGSEQYF.

The rearrangement uses TRBV5-4 and TRBJ2-5, with 7 bases fitting TRBD1. Germline V gene lookup returns CDR1 SGHNT and CDR2 YYREEE (reference sequence). With V trimmed by 0 bases and J by 5 bases, 7 bases remained unmatched. The CDR3 is 15 amino acids. CDR3 in DNA: TGTGCCAGCAGCTTGGATCACAGGGGTCTCGAGACCCAGTACTTC. Translated, it gives CASSLDHRGLETQYF.

The chain couples TRBV6-6 to TRBJ1-3, with D unresolved. This CDR3 contains 13 residues. Germline V lookup: CDR1 MNHNY, CDR2 SVGAGI (reference sequence). Between the trimmed V and J ends, which lost 9 bases and 0 bases, there was a span of 9 bases. CDR3 amino acids: CASGRNSGNTIYF. The CDR3 region has the DNA TGTGCCAGTGGGAGGAACTCTGGAAACACCATATATTTT.

The DNA for the CDR3 is TGCGCCAGCAGCGTATGGGACAACTACGAGCAGTACTTC. Protein sequence: CASSVWDNYEQYF. J is TRBJ2-7 and V is TRBV5-1; tentatively, D is TRBD1 (6 bases). CDR1 is SGHRS, CDR2 YFSETQ, per germline. V was trimmed by 4 bases and J by 3 bases, leaving 11 bases between them. The CDR3 contains 13 residues.

The CDR3 region is CASSVNPGIGANVLTF. The DNA for the CDR3 is TGTGCCAGCAGTGTAAACCCAGGGATTGGGGCCAACGTCCTGACTTTC. The gene calls are TRBV27 and TRBJ2-6, with D possibly being TRBD1 (5 bases). V gave up 5 bases and J gave up 3 bases, with 14 bases separating them. CDR3 length: 16 amino acids. In germline, CDR1 is MNHEY, CDR2 SMNVEV (reference sequence).

The chain uses TRBV6-1 and TRBJ1-1; D unclear. Looked up from germline, CDR1 is MNHNS and CDR2 is SASEGT. This CDR3 region has 13 residues. V lost 5 bases to trimming and J lost 1 base, with 8 bases between them. CDR3 nucleotide sequence: TGTGCCAGCAGTCGGGGTGAGAACACTGAAGCTTTCTTT. Protein product: CASSRGENTEAFF.

The rearrangement uses TRBV5-1 and TRBJ2-4; D is unclear. Germline assignment: CDR1 SGHRS and CDR2 YFSETQ. V dropped 0 bases and J dropped 0 bases, with 10 bases sitting between them. The CDR3 contains 16 residues. Here the CDR3 reads CASSLAVNLAKNIQYF. For the CDR3, the DNA is TGCGCCAGCAGCTTGGCCGTAAATCTAGCCAAAAACATTCAGTACTTC.

The chain uses TRBV28 and TRBJ1-4; a weak D match, TRBD1 (5 bases). Trimming shortened V by 4 bases and J by 3 bases, and 9 bases separated the two germline ends. This CDR3 comprises 14 residues. Per germline, CDR1 MDHEN and CDR2 SYDVKM. The CDR3 bases are TGTGCCAGCAGTTCGGGGGTTGCTAATGAAAAACTGTTTTTT. Encoded protein: CASSSGVANEKLFF.